This record looks at one T cell receptor beta chain sequence and its context. The antigen remains unidentified. The data were taken from a study of human T cells and chemical hapten exposure. Overall study context: Across samples, TCR yields varied, mostly owing to small differences in pooled library volumes.

Total RNA was isolated from whole blood that had not been fractionated. Trimming cost V 0 bases and J 8 bases, with 20 bases left between them. CDR3 length equals 17 residues. Germline V CDR1 and CDR2: LGHNT, FRNRAP. Findings and caveats of the study: With DPC sensitization, TCRs exceeding 1 in 1000 frequency showed no change.

The library tagged each cDNA molecule with unique molecular identifiers. Per the original data handling: A typical sample had 93,000 or so TCRs, with roughly 20,000 to 700,000 overall. MiXCR was run by TCRdb on the 5' RACE reads, yielding one entry per CDR3 protein. These V and J calls derive from TCRdb rather than the authors' analysis. Here the sample spans roughly 82,000 distinct CDR3 sequences, 15% to 20% being singletons. The chain combines TRBV12-5 with TRBJ2-1; weak D call: TRBD2 (6 bases). The clonotype was recovered from a female donor in good health. The CDR3 nucleotides are TGTGCTAGTGGTTTGGTACTCGGGGGAATAAACGGGCATGAGCAGTTCTTC. This translates into CASGLVLGGINGHEQFF. The full variable domain, completed using reference TRBV12-5 and TRBJ2-1, is DARVTQTPRHKVTEMGQEVTMRCQPILGHNTVFWYRQTMMQGLELLAYFRNRAPLDDSGMPKDRFSAEMPDATLATLKIQPSEPRDSAVYFCASGLVLGGINGHEQFFGPGTRLTVL.